This TCR beta chain was documented in a study of post-analysis software for immune sequencing data. Findings of the study overall: Higher frequency in patients than in controls was seen for about five TRBV segments, with TRBV5-6, TRBV5-1 and TRBV20-1 among them. Strong co-clustering by F measure was seen for same-batch samples.

To note about this clonotype: The target antigen is unknown.

Trimming removed 5 bases from V and 2 bases from J, with 14 bases in between. Looked up from germline, CDR1 is SEHNR and CDR2 is FQNEAQ (reference sequence). CDR3 length: 15 amino acids. Unique molecular identifiers were built into the TCR beta cDNA libraries. Researchers reported some 500,000 cDNA molecules coming from approximately 0.91 to 9.4 million T cells. TCRdb ran MiXCR on the PCR reads and lists one entry per CDR3 protein. The sample yields fewer than 900,000 distinct CDR3 sequences, roughly 46% seen once. The chain has TRBV7-9 and TRBJ2-3, with a tentative D call TRBD2 (5 bases). This clonotype originated in a girl aged 10-17 years with multiple sclerosis. Sequenced: blood. CDR3: CASSLAGSVTDTQYF. The CDR3 coding sequence is TGTGCCAGCAGCCTGGCGGGCAGCGTCACAGATACGCAGTATTTT.